This T cell receptor beta chain was recovered during a study of molecular identifiers for immune sequencing clone quantification. The germline gives CDR1 LGHNA, CDR2 YSLEER. The CDR3 has 14 amino acids. A remark on this clonotype: A single base separates this from a much larger clone, so it may be a read error.

TCRdb used MiXCR to reprocess the PCR reads, holding one entry per CDR3 protein. The sample shows around 470,000 distinct CDR3 sequences, about 25% of them seen only once. The clonotype comes from a human donor in good health. Some libraries in this study had Jurkat cell RNA spiked in. The sample taken for sequencing was naive CD8+ T cells from blood, with Jurkat cell RNA spiked in. Sample subset: FACS-sorted CD8+CD4-CCR7+CD45RA+ naive T cells. The chain combines TRBV4-3 with TRBJ1-1, with no clear D. The CDR3: CASSRTDLNTETFF. The CDR3 DNA reads TGCGCCAGCAGCCGGACGGACCTGAACACTGAAACTTTCTTT.